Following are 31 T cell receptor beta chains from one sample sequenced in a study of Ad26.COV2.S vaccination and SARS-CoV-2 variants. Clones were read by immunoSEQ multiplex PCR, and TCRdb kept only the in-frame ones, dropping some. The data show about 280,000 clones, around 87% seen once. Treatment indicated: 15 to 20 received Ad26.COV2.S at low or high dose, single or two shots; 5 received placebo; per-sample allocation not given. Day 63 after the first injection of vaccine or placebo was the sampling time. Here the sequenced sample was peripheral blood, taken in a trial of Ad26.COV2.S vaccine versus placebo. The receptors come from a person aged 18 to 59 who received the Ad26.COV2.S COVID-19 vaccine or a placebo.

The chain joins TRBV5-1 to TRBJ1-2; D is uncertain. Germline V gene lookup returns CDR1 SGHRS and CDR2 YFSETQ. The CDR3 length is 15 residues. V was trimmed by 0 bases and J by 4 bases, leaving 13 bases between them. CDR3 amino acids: CASSLGGLGGYGYTF. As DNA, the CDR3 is TGCGCCAGCAGCTTGGGAGGACTAGGAGGCTATGGCTACACCTTC.

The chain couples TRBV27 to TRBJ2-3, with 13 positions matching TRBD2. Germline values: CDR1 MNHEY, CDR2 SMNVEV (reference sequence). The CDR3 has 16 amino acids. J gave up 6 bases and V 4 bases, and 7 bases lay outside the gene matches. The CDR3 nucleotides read TGTGCCAGCAGTTCTACACTAGCGGGAGGGCGGGATACGCAGTATTTT. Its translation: CASSSTLAGGRDTQYF.

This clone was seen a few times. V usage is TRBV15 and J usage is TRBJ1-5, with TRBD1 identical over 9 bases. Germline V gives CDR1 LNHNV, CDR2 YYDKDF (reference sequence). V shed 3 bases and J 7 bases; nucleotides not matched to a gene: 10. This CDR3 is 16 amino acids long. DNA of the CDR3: TGTGCCACCAGCAGTCCCCTAGGACAGGGGAGCCAGCCCCAGCATTTT. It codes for CATSSPLGQGSQPQHF.

DNA of the CDR3: TGCGCCAGCAGCCAAGAGAACCTGCAGGGGGCTGTAGATACGCAGTATTTT. Translation: CASSQENLQGAVDTQYF. The genes are TRBV4-1 and TRBJ2-3; TRBD1 matches 8 bases. Germline trimming cut 0 bases from V and 5 bases from J; bases unmatched to any gene: 10. This CDR3 has 17 residues. Germline V gene lookup returns CDR1 MGHRA and CDR2 YSYEKL.

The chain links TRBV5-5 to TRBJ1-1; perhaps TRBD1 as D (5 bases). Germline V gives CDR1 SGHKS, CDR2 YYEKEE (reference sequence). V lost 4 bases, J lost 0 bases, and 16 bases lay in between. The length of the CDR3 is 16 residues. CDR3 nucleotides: TGTGCCAGCAGCACAGAACCGGGACGGATGAACACTGAAGCTTTCTTT. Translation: CASSTEPGRMNTEAFF.

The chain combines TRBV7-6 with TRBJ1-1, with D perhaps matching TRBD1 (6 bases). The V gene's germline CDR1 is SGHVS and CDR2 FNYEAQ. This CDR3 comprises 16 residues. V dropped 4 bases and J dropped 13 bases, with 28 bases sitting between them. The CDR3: CASSSITGQILWGDFF. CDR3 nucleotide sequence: TGTGCCAGCAGCTCAATTACAGGACAGATCCTCTGGGGAGATTTCTTT.

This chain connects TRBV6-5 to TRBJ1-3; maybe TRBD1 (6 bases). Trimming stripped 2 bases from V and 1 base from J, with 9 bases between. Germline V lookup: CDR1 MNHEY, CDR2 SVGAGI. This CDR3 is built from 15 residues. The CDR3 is CASSYIQGSGNTIYF. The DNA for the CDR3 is TGTGCCAGCAGTTACATCCAGGGGTCTGGAAACACCATATATTTT.

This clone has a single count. As DNA, the CDR3 is TGCGCCAGCAGCTTTTCCAGGGGAGAGACCCAGTACTTC. It translates to CASSFSRGETQYF. V usage is TRBV5-1 and J usage is TRBJ2-5; weak D call: TRBD1 (6 bases). The germline gives CDR1 SGHRS, CDR2 YFSETQ. CDR3 size: 13 residues. Trimming stripped 2 bases from V and 4 bases from J, with 9 bases between.

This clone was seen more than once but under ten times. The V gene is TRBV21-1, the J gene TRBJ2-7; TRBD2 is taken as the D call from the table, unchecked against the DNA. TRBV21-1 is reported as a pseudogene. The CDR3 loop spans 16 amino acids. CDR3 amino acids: CASSKVGGIGTNEQYF. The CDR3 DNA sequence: TGTGCCAGCAGCAAAGTAGGCGGGATCGGTACGAACGAGCAGTACTTC.

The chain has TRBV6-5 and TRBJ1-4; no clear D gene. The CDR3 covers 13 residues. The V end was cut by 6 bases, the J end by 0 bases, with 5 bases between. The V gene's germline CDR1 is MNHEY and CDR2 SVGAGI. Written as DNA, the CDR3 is TGTGCCAGCAGGTCAACAACTAATGAAAAACTGTTTTTT. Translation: CASRSTTNEKLFF.

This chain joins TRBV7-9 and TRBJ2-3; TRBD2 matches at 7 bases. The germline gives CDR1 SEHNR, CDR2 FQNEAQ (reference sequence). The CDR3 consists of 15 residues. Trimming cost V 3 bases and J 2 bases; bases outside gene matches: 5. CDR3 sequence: CASSFGGSDTDTQYF. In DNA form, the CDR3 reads TGTGCCAGCAGCTTCGGCGGGAGTGACACAGATACGCAGTATTTT.

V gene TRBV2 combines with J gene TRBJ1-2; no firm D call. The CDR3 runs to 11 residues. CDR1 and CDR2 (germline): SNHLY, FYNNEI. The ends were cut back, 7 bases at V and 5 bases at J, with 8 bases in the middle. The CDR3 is CASTPRYGYTF. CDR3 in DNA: TGTGCCAGCACTCCACGATATGGCTACACCTTC. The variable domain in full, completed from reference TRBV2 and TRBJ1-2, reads EPEVTQTPSHQVTQMGQEVILRCVPISNHLYFYWYRQILGQKVEFLVSFYNNEISEKSEIFDDQFSVERPDGSNFTLKIRSTKLEDSAMYFCASTPRYGYTFGSGTRLTVV.

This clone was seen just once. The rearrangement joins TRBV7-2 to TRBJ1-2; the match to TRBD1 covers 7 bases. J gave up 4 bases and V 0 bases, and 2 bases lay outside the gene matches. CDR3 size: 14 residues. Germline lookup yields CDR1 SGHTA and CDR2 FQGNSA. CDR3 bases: TGTGCCAGCAGCTTAGCGCCAGGGGGCTATGGCTACACCTTC. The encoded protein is CASSLAPGGYGYTF.

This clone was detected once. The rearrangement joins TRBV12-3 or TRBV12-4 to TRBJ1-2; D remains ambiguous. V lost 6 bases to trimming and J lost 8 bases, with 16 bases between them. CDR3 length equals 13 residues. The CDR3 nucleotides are TGTGCCAGCAGCCCCTGGTTATCGCCGGGCTACACCTTC. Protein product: CASSPWLSPGYTF.

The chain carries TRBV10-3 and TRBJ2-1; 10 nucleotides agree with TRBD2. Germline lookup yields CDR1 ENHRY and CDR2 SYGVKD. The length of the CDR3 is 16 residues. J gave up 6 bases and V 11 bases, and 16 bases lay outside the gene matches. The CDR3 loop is CAHCPGGSGRSNEQFF. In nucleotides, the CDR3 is TGTGCCCACTGCCCGGGGGGTAGCGGGAGGTCCAATGAGCAGTTCTTC.

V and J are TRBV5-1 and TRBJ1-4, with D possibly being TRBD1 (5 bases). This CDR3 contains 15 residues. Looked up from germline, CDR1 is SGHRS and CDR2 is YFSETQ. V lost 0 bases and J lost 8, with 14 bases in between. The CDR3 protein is CASSLEGLQVEKLFF. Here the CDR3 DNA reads TGCGCCAGCAGCTTGGAGGGACTACAGGTGGAAAAACTGTTTTTT.

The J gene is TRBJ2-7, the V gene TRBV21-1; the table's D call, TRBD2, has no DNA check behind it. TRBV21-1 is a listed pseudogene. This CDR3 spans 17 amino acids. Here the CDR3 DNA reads TGTGCCAGCAGCAAACCAGCTAGCGGTTTCCTCCTCTACGAGCAGTACTTC. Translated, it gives CASSKPASGFLLYEQYF.

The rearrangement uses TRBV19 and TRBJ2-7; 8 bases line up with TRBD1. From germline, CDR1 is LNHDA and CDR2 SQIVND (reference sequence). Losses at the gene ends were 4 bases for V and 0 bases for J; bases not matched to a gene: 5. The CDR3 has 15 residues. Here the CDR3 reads CASSTLGQGSYEQYF. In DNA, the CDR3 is TGTGCCAGTAGTACCCTCGGACAGGGCTCCTACGAGCAGTACTTC.

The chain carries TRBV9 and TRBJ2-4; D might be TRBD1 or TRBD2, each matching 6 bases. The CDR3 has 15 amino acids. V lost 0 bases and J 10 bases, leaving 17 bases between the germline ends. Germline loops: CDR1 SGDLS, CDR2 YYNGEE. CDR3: CASSVEGGSGAIQYF. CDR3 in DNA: TGTGCCAGCAGCGTAGAGGGGGGCTCAGGTGCTATTCAGTACTTC.

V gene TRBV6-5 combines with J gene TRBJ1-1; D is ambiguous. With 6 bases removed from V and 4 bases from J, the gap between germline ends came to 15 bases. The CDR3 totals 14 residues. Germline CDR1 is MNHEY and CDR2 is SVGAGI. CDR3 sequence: CASRQSNFATEAFF. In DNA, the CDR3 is TGTGCCAGCAGACAATCCAATTTTGCCACTGAAGCTTTCTTT.

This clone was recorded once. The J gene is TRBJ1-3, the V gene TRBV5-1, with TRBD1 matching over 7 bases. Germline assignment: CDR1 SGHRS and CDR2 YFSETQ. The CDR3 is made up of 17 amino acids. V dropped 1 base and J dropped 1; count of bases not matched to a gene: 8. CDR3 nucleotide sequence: TGCGCCAGCAGCTTGTGGGGGGAGACAGGGTCTGGAAACACCATATATTTT. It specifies CASSLWGETGSGNTIYF.

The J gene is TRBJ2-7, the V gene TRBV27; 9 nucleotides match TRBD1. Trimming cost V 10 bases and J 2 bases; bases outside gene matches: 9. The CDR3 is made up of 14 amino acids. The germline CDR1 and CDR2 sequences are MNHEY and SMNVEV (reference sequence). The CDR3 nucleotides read TGTGCCACCGGGGGGACAGGGAATACCTACGAGCAGTACTTC. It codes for CATGGTGNTYEQYF.

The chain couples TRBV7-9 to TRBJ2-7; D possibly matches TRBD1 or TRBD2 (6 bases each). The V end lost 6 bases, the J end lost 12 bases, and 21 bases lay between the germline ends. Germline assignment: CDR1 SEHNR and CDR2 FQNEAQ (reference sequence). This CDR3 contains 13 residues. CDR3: CASSRGGQTPRYF. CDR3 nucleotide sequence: TGTGCCAGCAGTCGAGGGGGGCAGACCCCAAGGTACTTC.

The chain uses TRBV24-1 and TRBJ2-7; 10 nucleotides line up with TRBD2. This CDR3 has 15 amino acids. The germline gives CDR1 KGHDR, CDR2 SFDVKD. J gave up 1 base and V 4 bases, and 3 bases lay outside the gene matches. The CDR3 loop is CATSDWTSGSYEQYF. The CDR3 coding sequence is TGTGCCACCAGTGACTGGACTAGCGGTTCCTACGAGCAGTACTTC.

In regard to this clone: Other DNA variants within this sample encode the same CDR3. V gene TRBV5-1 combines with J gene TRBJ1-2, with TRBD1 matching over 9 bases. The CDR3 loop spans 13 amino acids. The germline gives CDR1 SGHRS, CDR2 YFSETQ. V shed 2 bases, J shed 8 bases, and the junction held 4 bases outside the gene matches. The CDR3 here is CASSFGQGLGYTF. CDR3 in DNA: TGCGCCAGCAGCTTCGGACAGGGGTTGGGCTACACCTTC.

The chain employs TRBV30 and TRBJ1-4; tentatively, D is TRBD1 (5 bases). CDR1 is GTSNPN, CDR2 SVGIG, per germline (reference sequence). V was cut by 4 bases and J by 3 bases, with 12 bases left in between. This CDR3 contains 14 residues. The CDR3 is CAWTWGISNEKLFF. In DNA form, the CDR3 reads TGTGCCTGGACCTGGGGCATCTCTAATGAAAAACTGTTTTTT.

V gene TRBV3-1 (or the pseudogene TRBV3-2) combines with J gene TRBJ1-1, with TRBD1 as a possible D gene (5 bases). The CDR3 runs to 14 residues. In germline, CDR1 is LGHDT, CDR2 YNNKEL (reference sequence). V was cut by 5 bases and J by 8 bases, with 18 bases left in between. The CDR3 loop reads CASSVHGAKTEAFF. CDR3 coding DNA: TGTGCCAGCAGCGTACACGGGGCAAAAACCGAAGCTTTCTTT.

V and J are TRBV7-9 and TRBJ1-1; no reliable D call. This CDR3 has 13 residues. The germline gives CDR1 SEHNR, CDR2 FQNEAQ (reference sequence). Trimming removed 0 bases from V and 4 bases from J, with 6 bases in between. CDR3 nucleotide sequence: TGTGCCAGCAGCTTAGCCAGGCCCACTGAAGCTTTCTTT. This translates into CASSLARPTEAFF.

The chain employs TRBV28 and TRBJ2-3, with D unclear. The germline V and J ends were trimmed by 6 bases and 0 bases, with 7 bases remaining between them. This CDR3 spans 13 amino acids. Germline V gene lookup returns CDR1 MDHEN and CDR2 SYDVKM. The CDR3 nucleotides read TGTGCCAGCAGCACAACTAGCACAGATACGCAGTATTTT. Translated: CASSTTSTDTQYF.

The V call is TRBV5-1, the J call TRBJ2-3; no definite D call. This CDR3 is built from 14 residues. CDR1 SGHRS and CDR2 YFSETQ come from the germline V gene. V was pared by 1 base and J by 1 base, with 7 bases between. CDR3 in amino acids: CASSLSPRTDTQYF. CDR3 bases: TGCGCCAGCAGCTTGTCTCCGCGCACAGATACGCAGTATTTT.

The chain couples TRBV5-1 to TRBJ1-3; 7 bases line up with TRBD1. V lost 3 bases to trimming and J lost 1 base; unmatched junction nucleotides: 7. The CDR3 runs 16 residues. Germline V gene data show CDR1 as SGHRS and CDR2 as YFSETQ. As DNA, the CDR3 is TGCGCCAGCAGCTGGGAACGACAGGGTTCTGGAAACACCATATATTTT. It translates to CASSWERQGSGNTIYF. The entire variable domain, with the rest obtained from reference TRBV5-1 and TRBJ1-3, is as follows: KAGVTQTPRYLIKTRGQQVTLSCSPISGHRSVSWYQQTPGQGLQFLFEYFSETQRNKGNFPGRFSGRQFSNSRSEMNVSTLELGDSALYLCASSWERQGSGNTIYFGEGSWLTVV.